The 27 T cell receptor beta chains presented below share a single source sample, sequenced in a study of cytomegalovirus exposure and HLA in healthy donors. The primer mix had 60 Vbeta and 13 Jbeta primers. Produced via immunoSEQ multiplex PCR; TCRdb's table is partial and in-frame only. The sample contains some 130,000 clones, roughly 80% of which appear only once. Sequenced input: PBMCs. Receptors were obtained from a man in his forties in good health and CMV-seronegative.

The gene calls are TRBV28 and TRBJ2-3; 7 nucleotides line up with TRBD2. CDR3 length: 17 amino acids. Germline V gene data show CDR1 as MDHEN and CDR2 as SYDVKM. V lost 3 bases and J lost 2; bases outside the gene matches: 11. The CDR3 spells CASSFRLSGDLTDTQYF. The CDR3 DNA reads TGTGCCAGCAGTTTTCGTCTCAGCGGGGACCTCACAGATACGCAGTATTTT.

This CDR3 reads CASSVSVLREQYF. The CDR3 DNA follows: TGTGCCAGCAGTGTTTCGGTTTTGAGAGAGCAGTACTTC. The chain has TRBV2 and TRBJ2-7; D gene ambiguous. Between the trimmed V and J ends, which lost 4 bases and 7 bases, there was a span of 14 bases. Germline CDR1 reads SNHLY; CDR2 reads FYNNEI. The length of the CDR3 is 13 residues. The variable domain in full, with the rest retrieved from reference TRBV2 and TRBJ2-7, is EPEVTQTPSHQVTQMGQEVILRCVPISNHLYFYWYRQILGQKVEFLVSFYNNEISEKSEIFDDQFSVERPDGSNFTLKIRSTKLEDSAMYFCASSVSVLREQYFGPGTRLTVT.

This clone was detected once. The rearrangement joins TRBV7-2 to TRBJ2-5, with a tentative D call TRBD1 (5 bases). Trimming took 3 bases from V and 1 from J, leaving 6 bases between them. Germline lookup yields CDR1 SGHTA and CDR2 FQGNSA. This CDR3 region has 13 residues. The CDR3 DNA reads TGTGCCAGCAGCTTGACAGTCCAAGAGACCCAGTACTTC. This translates into CASSLTVQETQYF.

In its sample, this clone was seen once. The rearrangement links TRBV7-9 to TRBJ1-3; 7 bases are shared with TRBD1. The germline CDR1 and CDR2 sequences are SEHNR and FQNEAQ (reference sequence). The CDR3 runs 16 residues. With 2 bases clipped from V and 2 bases from J, the junction kept 6 bases outside the gene matches. The CDR3 nucleotides are TGTGCCAGCAGCTTACACACAGGGGATACTGGAAACACCATATATTTT. Its protein is CASSLHTGDTGNTIYF.

This chain uses TRBV28 with TRBJ2-7; TRBD2 agrees at 7 bases. The CDR3 spans 16 residues. The V segment lost 1 base and the J segment 1 base; nucleotides outside the gene matches: 7. Per the germline V gene, CDR1 is MDHEN and CDR2 is SYDVKM. This chain's CDR3 is CASSLYRGVNSYEQYF. CDR3 DNA sequence: TGTGCCAGCAGTTTATATCGGGGGGTGAATTCCTACGAGCAGTACTTC.

The rearrangement links TRBV10-3 to TRBJ1-5, with TRBD1 identical over 9 bases. Germline CDR1 ENHRY, CDR2 SYGVKD. Germline trimming cut 10 bases from V and 3 bases from J; bases unmatched to any gene: 7. The CDR3 spans 14 residues. CDR3 residues: CASRQGDDNQPQHF. CDR3 coding DNA: TGTGCCAGTAGACAGGGGGATGACAATCAGCCCCAGCATTTT.

CDR3: CASSYSDTQYF. The CDR3 DNA reads TGTGCCAGCAGCTACTCGGATACGCAGTATTTT. The genes are TRBV5-5 and TRBJ2-3; D uncertain. This CDR3 region has 11 residues. Deletions cut 3 bases from V and 6 bases from J, with 5 bases between. The V gene's germline CDR1 is SGHKS and CDR2 YYEKEE (reference sequence).

This clone showed up just once. The chain links TRBV2 to TRBJ2-1; TRBD2 matches at 11 bases. The CDR3 spans 17 residues. V dropped 10 bases and J dropped 0; count of bases not matched to a gene: 11. From germline, CDR1 is SNHLY and CDR2 FYNNEI. Written as DNA, the CDR3 is TGTGCCAACACCGGGACTAGCGGTTCTAGCTCCTACAATGAGCAGTTCTTC. The encoded protein is CANTGTSGSSSYNEQFF.

The genes are TRBV5-6 and TRBJ2-2; unclear D gene. The CDR3 extends over 11 amino acids. Germline CDR1 reads SGHDT; CDR2 reads YYEEEE. Trimming left V 2 bases short and J 9 bases short, with 5 bases between. The CDR3: CASSFGRELFF. Written as DNA, the CDR3 is TGTGCCAGCAGCTTTGGGCGGGAGCTGTTTTTT.

The chain carries TRBV10-3 and TRBJ1-1; D is undetermined. V dropped 6 bases and J dropped 1 base, with 9 bases sitting between them. Germline CDR1 is ENHRY and CDR2 is SYGVKD. This CDR3 contains 13 residues. The CDR3 nucleotides read TGTGCCATCAGCTCCGACACGAACACTGAAGCTTTCTTT. Translated: CAISSDTNTEAFF.

The V gene is TRBV7-2, the J gene TRBJ1-2, with D possibly being TRBD1 (5 bases). Trimming took off 5 bases at V and 4 bases at J, with 14 bases between the two ends. Germline V gives CDR1 SGHTA, CDR2 FQGNSA. The CDR3 is 14 amino acids. CDR3 in amino acids: CASSPKTGPYGYTF. In DNA, the CDR3 is TGTGCCAGCAGCCCAAAAACAGGACCCTATGGCTACACCTTC.

A single count supports this clone. The CDR3 here is CASSIQENTEAFF. CDR3 sequence (DNA): TGTGCCAGTAGTATTCAGGAGAACACTGAAGCTTTCTTT. The chain employs TRBV19 and TRBJ1-1; D gene ambiguous. Germline V CDR1 and CDR2: LNHDA, SQIVND (reference sequence). Trimming shortened V by 3 bases and J by 1 base, and 6 bases separated the two germline ends. This CDR3 has 13 residues.

The rearrangement links TRBV10-2 to TRBJ2-6; the D is unclear. Trimming took off 3 bases at V and 0 bases at J, with 9 bases between the two ends. The CDR3 is 16 residues long. CDR1 is WSHSY and CDR2 is SAAADI in the germline V gene. The CDR3 DNA sequence: TGCGCCAGCAGTGACTCTCTATACTCTGGGGCCAACGTCCTGACTTTC. As protein: CASSDSLYSGANVLTF.

The chain employs TRBV14 and TRBJ2-3, with D maybe TRBD1 (5 bases). CDR1 SGHDN and CDR2 FVKESK come from the germline V gene. Between the trimmed V and J ends, which lost 1 base and 1 base, there was a span of 9 bases. The CDR3 is 15 residues long. The CDR3 bases are TGTGCCAGCAGCCAAGCACAGGCAGGCACAGATACGCAGTATTTT. This codes for CASSQAQAGTDTQYF.

The J gene is TRBJ1-2, the V gene TRBV27, with 7 bases matching TRBD1. Unmatched junction bases numbered 3, after V lost 4 bases and J lost 4 bases. The CDR3 runs to 13 residues. From germline, CDR1 is MNHEY and CDR2 SMNVEV (reference sequence). The CDR3 reads CASSSGGGYGYTF. The CDR3 coding sequence is TGTGCCAGCAGTTCAGGGGGTGGCTATGGCTACACCTTC.

The rearrangement uses TRBV9 and TRBJ2-7; D might be TRBD1 (6 bases). There are 15 residues in the CDR3. Germline assignment: CDR1 SGDLS and CDR2 YYNGEE. The germline V and J ends were trimmed by 4 bases and 4 bases, with 18 bases remaining between them. The CDR3 sequence: CASSPQTGPWYEQYF. DNA of the CDR3: TGTGCCAGCAGCCCCCAGACAGGCCCCTGGTACGAGCAGTACTTC.

The V call is TRBV5-1, the J call TRBJ2-7; 9 bases are shared with TRBD2. The CDR3 is 15 residues long. Germline V gene data show CDR1 as SGHRS and CDR2 as YFSETQ. V lost 4 bases to trimming and J lost 6 bases; unmatched junction nucleotides: 11. In DNA, the CDR3 is TGCGCCAGCAGCCCCAGCGGGGGGCAATCTATCGAGCAGTACTTC. Its protein is CASSPSGGQSIEQYF.

This sequence joins TRBV7-6 and TRBJ2-2; TRBD1 aligns across 7 bases. V was pared by 2 bases and J by 6 bases, with 0 bases of the junction left unmatched. CDR3 length: 13 amino acids. Germline assignment: CDR1 SGHVS and CDR2 FNYEAQ. CDR3 in DNA: TGTGCCAGCAGCTTACAGGGGGCCGGGGAGCTGTTTTTT. Its protein is CASSLQGAGELFF. Full variable domain (remainder filled in from reference TRBV7-6 and TRBJ2-2): GAGVSQSPRYKVTKRGQDVALRCDPISGHVSLYWYRQALGQGPEFLTYFNYEAQQDKSGLPNDRFSAERPEGSISTLTIQRTEQRDSAMYRCASSLQGAGELFFGEGSRLTVL.

The rearrangement links TRBV18 to TRBJ2-1; 11 bases map to TRBD2. The J segment lost 5 bases and the V segment lost 2 bases, leaving 20 bases of the junction unmatched. The CDR3 extends over 21 amino acids. The germline gives CDR1 KGHSH, CDR2 LQKENI. This CDR3 reads CASSPITLSGRAGWYDNEQFF. The CDR3 bases are TGTGCCAGCTCACCAATAACACTTAGCGGGAGGGCCGGATGGTACGACAATGAGCAGTTCTTC.

The gene calls are TRBV6-1 and TRBJ2-7, with 12 nucleotides matching TRBD1. The V and J ends lost 4 bases and 4 bases, in that order; junction bases with no gene match: 5. This CDR3 region has 15 residues. CDR1 and CDR2 from the germline V gene are MNHNS and SASEGT. DNA of the CDR3: TGTGCCAGCAGTGGACCGGGACAGGGGGCTTACGAGCAGTACTTC. It yields the protein CASSGPGQGAYEQYF.

The gene calls are TRBV30 and TRBJ2-7; possible D gene TRBD2, 6 bases. V lost 0 bases and J lost 6, with 15 bases in between. The germline V gene has CDR1 GTSNPN and CDR2 SVGIG (reference sequence). The CDR3 consists of 14 residues. The CDR3 is CAWSVLRVGGEQYF. CDR3 DNA sequence: TGTGCCTGGAGTGTACTGAGGGTGGGGGGCGAGCAGTACTTC.

This chain links TRBV4-1 with TRBJ2-5, with TRBD1 identical over 8 bases. CDR3 length: 16 amino acids. V lost 0 bases to trimming and J lost 5 bases; unmatched junction nucleotides: 8. The V gene's germline CDR1 is MGHRA and CDR2 YSYEKL. CDR3 DNA sequence: TGCGCCAGCAGCCAAGATGGGACAGGCCCAGAGGAGACCCAGTACTTC. Residues: CASSQDGTGPEETQYF.

The chain carries TRBV9 and TRBJ2-2; D perhaps matches TRBD1 (5 bases). Germline V gene data show CDR1 as SGDLS and CDR2 as YYNGEE. V dropped 3 bases and J dropped 7 bases, with 13 bases sitting between them. This CDR3 contains 14 residues. In nucleotides, the CDR3 is TGTGCCAGCAGCGACTCGCAGGGTAACGGGGAGCTGTTTTTT. Its translation is CASSDSQGNGELFF.

The chain is built from TRBV5-6 and TRBJ2-1, with TRBD2 identical over 11 bases. CDR1 is SGHDT, CDR2 YYEEEE, per germline. The CDR3 runs 17 residues. Germline trimming cut 5 bases from V and 3 bases from J; bases unmatched to any gene: 10. The CDR3, as DNA: TGTGCCAGCAGTACAGGGACTAGCGGCCCAGTCTACAATGAGCAGTTCTTC. It yields the protein CASSTGTSGPVYNEQFF.

This clone has only a few counts. The chain combines TRBV18 with TRBJ1-4; the match to TRBD1 covers 7 bases. With 3 bases clipped from V and 2 bases from J, the junction kept 3 bases outside the gene matches. Germline CDR1 reads KGHSH; CDR2 reads LQKENI. The CDR3 contains 15 residues. The CDR3 sequence: CASSPSTGTNEKLFF. DNA of the CDR3: TGTGCCAGCTCACCGTCGACAGGGACTAATGAAAAACTGTTTTTT.

This clone showed up just once. The gene calls are TRBV5-8 and TRBJ2-1, with 7 bases identical to TRBD1. The CDR3 consists of 16 residues. The V and J ends lost 4 bases and 0 bases, in that order; junction bases with no gene match: 7. The germline gives CDR1 SGHTS, CDR2 YDEGEE. In DNA, the CDR3 is TGTGCCAGCAGCCACCCCGGGACAGACTCCTACAATGAGCAGTTCTTC. Translating it yields CASSHPGTDSYNEQFF.

The CDR3 spells CASTRTNTGELFF. Written as DNA, the CDR3 is TGTGCCAGCACTCGTACGAACACCGGGGAGCTGTTTTTT. The V gene is TRBV6-5, the J gene TRBJ2-2; D is unresolved. CDR1 is MNHEY and CDR2 is SVGAGI in the germline V gene. V lost 7 bases, J lost 0 bases, and 6 bases lay in between. CDR3 length equals 13 residues.